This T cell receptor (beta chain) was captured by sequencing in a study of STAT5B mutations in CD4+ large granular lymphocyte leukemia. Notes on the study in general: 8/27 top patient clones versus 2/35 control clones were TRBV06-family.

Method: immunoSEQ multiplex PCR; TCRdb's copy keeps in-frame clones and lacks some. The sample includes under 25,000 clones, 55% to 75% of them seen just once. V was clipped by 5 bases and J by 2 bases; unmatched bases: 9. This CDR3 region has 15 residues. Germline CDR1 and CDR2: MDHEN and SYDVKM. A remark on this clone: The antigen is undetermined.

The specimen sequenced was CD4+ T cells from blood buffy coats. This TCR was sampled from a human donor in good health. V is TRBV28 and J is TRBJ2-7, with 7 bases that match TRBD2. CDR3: CASSVSTRGAYEQYF. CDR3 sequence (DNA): TGTGCCAGCAGTGTATCCACCCGGGGGGCCTACGAGCAGTACTTC. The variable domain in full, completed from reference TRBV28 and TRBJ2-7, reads DVKVTQSSRYLVKRTGEKVFLECVQDMDHENMFWYRQDPGLGLRLIYFSYDVKMKEKGDIPEGYSVSREKKERFSLILESASTNQTSMYLCASSVSTRGAYEQYFGPGTRLTVT.